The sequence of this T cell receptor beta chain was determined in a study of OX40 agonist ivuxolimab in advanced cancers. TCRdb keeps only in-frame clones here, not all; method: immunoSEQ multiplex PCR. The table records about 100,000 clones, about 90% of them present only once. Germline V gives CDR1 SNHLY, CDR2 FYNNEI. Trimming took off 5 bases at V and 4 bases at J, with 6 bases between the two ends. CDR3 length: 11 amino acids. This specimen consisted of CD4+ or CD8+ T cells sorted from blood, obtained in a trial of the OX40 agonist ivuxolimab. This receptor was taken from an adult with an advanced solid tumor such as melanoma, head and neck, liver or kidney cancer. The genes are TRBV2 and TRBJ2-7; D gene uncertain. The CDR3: CASSLDYEQYF. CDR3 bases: TGTGCCAGCAGTCTCGATTACGAGCAGTACTTC.